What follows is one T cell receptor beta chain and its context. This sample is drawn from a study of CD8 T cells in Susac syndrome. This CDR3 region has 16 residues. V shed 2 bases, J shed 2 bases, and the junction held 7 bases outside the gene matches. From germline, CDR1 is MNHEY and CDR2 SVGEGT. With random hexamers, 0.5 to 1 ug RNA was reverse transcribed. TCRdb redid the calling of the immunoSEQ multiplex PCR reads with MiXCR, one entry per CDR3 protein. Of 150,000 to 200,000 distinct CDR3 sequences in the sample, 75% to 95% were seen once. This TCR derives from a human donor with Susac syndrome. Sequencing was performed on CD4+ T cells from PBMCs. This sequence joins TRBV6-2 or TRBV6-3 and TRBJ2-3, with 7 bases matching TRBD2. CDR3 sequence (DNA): TGTGCCAGCAGTTACGGCCTAGCGGAAGTCACAGATACGCAGTATTTT. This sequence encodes CASSYGLAEVTDTQYF.